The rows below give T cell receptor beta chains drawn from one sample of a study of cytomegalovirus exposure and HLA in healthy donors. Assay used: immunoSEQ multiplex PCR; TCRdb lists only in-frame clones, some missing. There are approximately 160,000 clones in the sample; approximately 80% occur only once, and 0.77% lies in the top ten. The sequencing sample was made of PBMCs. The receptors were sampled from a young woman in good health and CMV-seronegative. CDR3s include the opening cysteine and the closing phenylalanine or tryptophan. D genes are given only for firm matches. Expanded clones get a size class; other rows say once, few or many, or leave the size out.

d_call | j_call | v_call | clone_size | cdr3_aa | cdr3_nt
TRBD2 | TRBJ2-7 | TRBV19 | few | CASSMFSQGGYEQYF | TGTGCCAGTAGTATGTTCAGCCAGGGAGGGTACGAGCAGTACTTC
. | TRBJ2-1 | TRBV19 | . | CASSIDRLGDPIKQFF | TGTGCCAGTAGTATAGATCGACTAGGTGATCCAATTAAGCAGTTCTTC
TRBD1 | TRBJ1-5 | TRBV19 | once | CASRRTGDSNQPQHF | TGTGCCAGTAGAAGGACAGGGGATAGCAATCAGCCCCAGCATTTT
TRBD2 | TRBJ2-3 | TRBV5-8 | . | CASSGGASGSRIDTQYF | TGTGCCAGCAGCGGTGGTGCTAGCGGGAGTCGAATAGATACGCAGTATTTT
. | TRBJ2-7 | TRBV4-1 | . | CASSQDPLVPSSGFLYEQYF | TGCGCCAGCAGCCAAGATCCCCTGGTCCCCTCATCAGGATTCCTCTACGAGCAGTACTTC
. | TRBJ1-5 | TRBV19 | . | CASSRLGTRYQPQHF | TGTGCCAGTAGTCGACTCGGGACACGGTATCAGCCCCAGCATTTT
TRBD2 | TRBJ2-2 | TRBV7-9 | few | CASSFLTSHGTGELFF | TGTGCCAGCAGCTTCCTGACTAGCCACGGCACCGGGGAGCTGTTTTTT
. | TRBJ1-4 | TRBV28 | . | CASSPLREKLFF | TGTGCCAGCAGTCCCCTCAGGGAAAAACTGTTTTTT
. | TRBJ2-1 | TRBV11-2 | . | CASSLIRRAYNEQFF | TGTGCCAGCAGCTTAATCCGAAGAGCCTACAATGAGCAGTTCTTC
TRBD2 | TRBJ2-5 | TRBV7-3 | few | CASSSGTGGDHGETQYF | TGTGCCAGCAGCTCAGGGACGGGGGGGGACCACGGAGAGACCCAGTACTTC
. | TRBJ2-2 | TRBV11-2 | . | CASSPVQGLAGELFF | TGTGCCAGCAGCCCGGTCCAGGGGCTGGCCGGGGAGCTGTTTTTT
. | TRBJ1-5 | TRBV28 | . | CASSSNPNSREPQHF | TGTGCCAGCAGTTCCAATCCTAATTCACGGGAGCCCCAGCATTTT
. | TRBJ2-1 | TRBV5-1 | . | CASMGTFHNEQFF | TGCGCCAGCATGGGGACTTTCCATAATGAGCAGTTCTTC
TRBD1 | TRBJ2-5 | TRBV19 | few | CASRGPWDSPGSETQYF | TGTGCCAGTAGGGGTCCCTGGGACAGCCCAGGATCTGAGACCCAGTACTTC
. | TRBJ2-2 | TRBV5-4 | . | CASSFGDTGELFF | TGTGCCAGCAGCTTCGGGGACACCGGGGAGCTGTTTTTT
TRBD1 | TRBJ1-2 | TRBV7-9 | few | CASSSDREYGYTF | TGTGCCAGCAGCTCTGACAGGGAATATGGCTACACCTTC
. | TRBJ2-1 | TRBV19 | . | CASSPTGVGYPSRSSYNEQFF | TGTGCCAGTAGTCCGACGGGTGTGGGTTATCCCTCCCGGAGCTCCTACAATGAGCAGTTCTTC
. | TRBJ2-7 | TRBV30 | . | CAWTDTTYEQYF | TGTGCCTGGACTGACACCACCTACGAGCAGTACTTC
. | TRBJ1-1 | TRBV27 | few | CASGLQAYTEAFF | TGTGCCAGCGGATTACAGGCTTACACTGAAGCTTTCTTT
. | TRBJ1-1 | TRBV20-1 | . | CSARVSEAFF | TGCAGTGCTAGAGTGTCAGAAGCTTTCTTT
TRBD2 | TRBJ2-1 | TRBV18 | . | CASSRPSLAVYNEQFF | TGTGCCAGCTCACGGCCGTCACTAGCGGTTTACAATGAGCAGTTCTTC
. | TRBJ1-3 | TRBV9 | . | CASSISPGNTIYF | TGTGCCAGCAGCATTAGCCCTGGAAACACCATATATTTT
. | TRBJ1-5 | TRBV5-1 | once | CASSQEGGNQPQHF | TGCGCCAGCAGCCAGGAAGGGGGCAATCAGCCCCAGCATTTT
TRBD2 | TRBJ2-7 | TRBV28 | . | CASSTGTSGIAQYF | TGTGCCAGCAGCACCGGGACTAGCGGGATTGCGCAGTACTTC
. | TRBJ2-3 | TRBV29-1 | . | CSVEDLTRVADTQYF | TGCAGCGTTGAAGACCTCACCAGGGTGGCAGATACGCAGTATTTT
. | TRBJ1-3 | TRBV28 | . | CASMTGAGFFGNTIYF | TGTGCCAGCATGACTGGGGCAGGGTTTTTTGGAAACACCATATATTTT